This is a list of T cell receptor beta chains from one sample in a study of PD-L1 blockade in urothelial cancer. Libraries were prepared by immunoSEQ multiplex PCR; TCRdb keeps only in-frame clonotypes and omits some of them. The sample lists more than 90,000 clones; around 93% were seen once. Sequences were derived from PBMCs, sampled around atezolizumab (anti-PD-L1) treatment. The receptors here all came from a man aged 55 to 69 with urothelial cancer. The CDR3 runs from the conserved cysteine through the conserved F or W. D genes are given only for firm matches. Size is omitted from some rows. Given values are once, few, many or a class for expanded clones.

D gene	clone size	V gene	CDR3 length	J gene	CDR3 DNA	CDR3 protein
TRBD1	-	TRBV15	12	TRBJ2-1	TGTGCCACCGGGAGGGACAGGGATGAGCAGTTCTTC	CATGRDRDEQFF
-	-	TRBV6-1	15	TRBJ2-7	TGTGCCAGCAGTCCCACTAAACGGGTTGGCTACGAGCAGTACTTC	CASSPTKRVGYEQYF
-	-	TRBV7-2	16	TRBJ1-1	TGTGCCAGCAGTTCCCGGACAGAGACCATGAACACTGAAGCTTTCTTT	CASSSRTETMNTEAFF
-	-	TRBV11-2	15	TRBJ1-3	TGTGCCAGCAACCAAGGGGCAGGGGCTGGAAACACCATATATTTT	CASNQGAGAGNTIYF
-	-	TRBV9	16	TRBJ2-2	TGTGCCAGCAGCGTTGGCGGGGGCGTTTACACCGGGGAGCTGTTTTTT	CASSVGGGVYTGELFF
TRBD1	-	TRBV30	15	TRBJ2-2	TGTGCCTGGAGGCTAGGGGGCTGGAACACCGGGGAGCTGTTTTTT	CAWRLGGWNTGELFF
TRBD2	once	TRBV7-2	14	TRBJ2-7	TGTGCCAGCAGCTTAGGAGACAGGACTAGCTTGGGGTACTTC	CASSLGDRTSLGYF
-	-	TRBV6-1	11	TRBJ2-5	TGTGCCAGCTATTACGGAGAGACCCAGTACTTC	CASYYGETQYF
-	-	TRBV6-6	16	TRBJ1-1	TGTGCCAGCAGTTACGACACAGGGCGTCGTCGCACTGAAGCTTTCTTT	CASSYDTGRRRTEAFF
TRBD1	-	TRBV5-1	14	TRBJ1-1	TGCGCCAGCAGCTTGGGGACAGGGGTGACTGAAGCTTTCTTT	CASSLGTGVTEAFF
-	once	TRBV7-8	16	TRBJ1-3	TGTGCCAGCAGCTTAGCGACAACAGGTTACGGAAACACCATATATTTT	CASSLATTGYGNTIYF
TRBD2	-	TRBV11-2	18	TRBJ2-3	TGTGCCAGCAGCTTTCGGACTAGCGGGAGGATATTCACAGATACGCAGTATTTT	CASSFRTSGRIFTDTQYF